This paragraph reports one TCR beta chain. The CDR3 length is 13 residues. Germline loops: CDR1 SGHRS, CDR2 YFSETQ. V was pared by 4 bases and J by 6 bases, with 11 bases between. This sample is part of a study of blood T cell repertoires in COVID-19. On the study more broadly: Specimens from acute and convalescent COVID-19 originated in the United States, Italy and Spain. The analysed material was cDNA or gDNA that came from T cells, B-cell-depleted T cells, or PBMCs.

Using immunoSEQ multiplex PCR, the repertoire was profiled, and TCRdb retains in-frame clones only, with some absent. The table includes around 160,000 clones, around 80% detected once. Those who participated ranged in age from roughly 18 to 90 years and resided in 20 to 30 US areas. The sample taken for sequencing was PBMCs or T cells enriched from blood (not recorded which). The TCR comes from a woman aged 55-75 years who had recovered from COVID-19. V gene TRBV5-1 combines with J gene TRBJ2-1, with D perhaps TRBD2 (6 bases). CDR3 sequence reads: CASSRDSFNEQFF. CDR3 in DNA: TGCGCCAGCAGCCGGGACTCATTCAATGAGCAGTTCTTC.